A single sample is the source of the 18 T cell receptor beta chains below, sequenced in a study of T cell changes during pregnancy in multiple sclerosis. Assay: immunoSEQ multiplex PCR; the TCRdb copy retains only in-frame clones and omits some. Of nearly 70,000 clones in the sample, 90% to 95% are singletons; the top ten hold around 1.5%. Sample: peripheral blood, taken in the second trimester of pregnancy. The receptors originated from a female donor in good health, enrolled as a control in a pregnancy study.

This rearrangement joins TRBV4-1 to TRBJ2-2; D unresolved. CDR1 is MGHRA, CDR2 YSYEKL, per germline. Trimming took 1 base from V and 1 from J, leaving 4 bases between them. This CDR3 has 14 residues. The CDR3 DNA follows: TGCGCCAGCAGCCAAGCTAGGAACACCGGGGAGCTGTTTTTT. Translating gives CASSQARNTGELFF.

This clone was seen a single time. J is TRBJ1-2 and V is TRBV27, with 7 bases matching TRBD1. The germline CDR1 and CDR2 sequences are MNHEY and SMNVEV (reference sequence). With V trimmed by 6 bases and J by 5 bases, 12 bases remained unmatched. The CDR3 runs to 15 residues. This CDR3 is CASSPRVGGDYGYTF. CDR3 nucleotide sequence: TGTGCCAGCAGCCCTCGGGTAGGGGGCGATTATGGCTACACCTTC.

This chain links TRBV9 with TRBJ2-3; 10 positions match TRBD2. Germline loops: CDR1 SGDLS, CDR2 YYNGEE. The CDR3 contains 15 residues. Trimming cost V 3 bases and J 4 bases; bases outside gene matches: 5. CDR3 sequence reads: CASSGGLAAADTQYF. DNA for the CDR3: TGTGCCAGCAGCGGCGGACTAGCGGCGGCAGATACGCAGTATTTT.

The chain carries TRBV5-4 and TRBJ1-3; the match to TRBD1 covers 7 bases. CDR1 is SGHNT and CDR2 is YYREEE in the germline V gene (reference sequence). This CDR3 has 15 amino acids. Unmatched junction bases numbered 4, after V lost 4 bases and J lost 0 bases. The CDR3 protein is CASSPGQVSGNTIYF. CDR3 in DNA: TGTGCCAGCAGCCCAGGACAGGTCTCTGGAAACACCATATATTTT.

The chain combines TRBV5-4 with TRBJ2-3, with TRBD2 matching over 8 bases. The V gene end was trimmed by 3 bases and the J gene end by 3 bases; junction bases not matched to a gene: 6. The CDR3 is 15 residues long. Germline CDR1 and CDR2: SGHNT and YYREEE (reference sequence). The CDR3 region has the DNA TGTGCCAGCAGCTGGTCGGGGGGGCTGACAGATACGCAGTATTTT. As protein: CASSWSGGLTDTQYF. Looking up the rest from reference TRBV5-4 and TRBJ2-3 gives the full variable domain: ETGVTQSPTHLIKTRGQQVTLRCSSQSGHNTVSWYQQALGQGPQFIFQYYREEENGRGNFPPRFSGLQFPNYSSELNVNALELDDSALYLCASSWSGGLTDTQYFGPGTRLTVL.

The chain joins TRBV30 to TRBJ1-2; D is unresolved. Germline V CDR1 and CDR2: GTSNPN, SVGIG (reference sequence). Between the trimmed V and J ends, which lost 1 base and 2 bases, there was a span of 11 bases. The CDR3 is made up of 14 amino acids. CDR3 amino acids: CAWSAPGQNYGYTF. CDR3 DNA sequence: TGTGCCTGGAGTGCTCCTGGGCAGAACTATGGCTACACCTTC.

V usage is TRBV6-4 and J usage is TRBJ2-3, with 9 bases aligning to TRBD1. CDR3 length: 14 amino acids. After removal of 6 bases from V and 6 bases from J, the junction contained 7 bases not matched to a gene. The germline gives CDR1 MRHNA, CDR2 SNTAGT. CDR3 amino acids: CASSRQGERDTQYF. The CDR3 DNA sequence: TGTGCCAGCAGCCGACAGGGGGAGAGGGATACGCAGTATTTT.

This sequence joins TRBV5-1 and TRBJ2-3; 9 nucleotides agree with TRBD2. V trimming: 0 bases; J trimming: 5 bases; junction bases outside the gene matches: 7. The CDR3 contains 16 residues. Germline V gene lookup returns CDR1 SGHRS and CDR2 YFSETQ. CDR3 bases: TGCGCCAGCAGCTTGGCCGAGGGTAGCGGGGGAGATACGCAGTATTTT. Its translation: CASSLAEGSGGDTQYF.

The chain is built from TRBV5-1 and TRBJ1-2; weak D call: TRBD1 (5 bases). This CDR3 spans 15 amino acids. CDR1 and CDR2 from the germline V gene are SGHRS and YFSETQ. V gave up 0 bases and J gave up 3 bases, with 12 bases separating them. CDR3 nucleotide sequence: TGCGCCAGCAGCTTGGCCCTTCAGGGCGACTATGGCTACACCTTC. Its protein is CASSLALQGDYGYTF.

CDR3 sequence (DNA): TGTGCCAGCAGTTTACAACTAGCGGTAATATACGAGCAGTACTTC. It specifies CASSLQLAVIYEQYF. V gene TRBV27 combines with J gene TRBJ2-7; TRBD2 agrees at 8 bases. Per the germline V gene, CDR1 is MNHEY and CDR2 is SMNVEV (reference sequence). The CDR3 length is 15 residues. Trimming removed 2 bases from V and 4 bases from J; junction bases left unmatched: 7.

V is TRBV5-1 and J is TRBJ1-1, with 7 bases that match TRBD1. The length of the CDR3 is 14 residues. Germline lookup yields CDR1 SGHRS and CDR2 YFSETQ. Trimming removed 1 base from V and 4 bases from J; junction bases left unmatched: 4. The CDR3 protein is CASSLSAGGTEAFF. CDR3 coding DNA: TGCGCCAGCAGCTTGTCGGCAGGGGGCACTGAAGCTTTCTTT.

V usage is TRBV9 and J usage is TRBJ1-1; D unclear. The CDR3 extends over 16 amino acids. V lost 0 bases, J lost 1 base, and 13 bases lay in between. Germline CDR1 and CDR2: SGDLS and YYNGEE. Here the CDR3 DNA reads TGTGCCAGCAGCGTAGCTTATGAGACAAGGAACACTGAAGCTTTCTTT. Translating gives CASSVAYETRNTEAFF.

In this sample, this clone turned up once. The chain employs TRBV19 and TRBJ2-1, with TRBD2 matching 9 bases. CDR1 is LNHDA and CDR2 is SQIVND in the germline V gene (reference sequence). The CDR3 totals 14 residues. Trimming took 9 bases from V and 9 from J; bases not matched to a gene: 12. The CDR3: CASLQAGGVLEQFF. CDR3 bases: TGTGCCAGCCTGCAGGCGGGAGGGGTTCTTGAGCAGTTCTTC.

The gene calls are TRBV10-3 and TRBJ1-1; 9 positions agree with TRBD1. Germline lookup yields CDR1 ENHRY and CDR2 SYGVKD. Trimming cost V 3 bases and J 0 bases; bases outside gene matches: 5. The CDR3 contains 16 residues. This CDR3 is CAISEHTGGVNTEAFF. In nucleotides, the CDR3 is TGTGCCATCAGTGAACATACAGGGGGCGTGAACACTGAAGCTTTCTTT.

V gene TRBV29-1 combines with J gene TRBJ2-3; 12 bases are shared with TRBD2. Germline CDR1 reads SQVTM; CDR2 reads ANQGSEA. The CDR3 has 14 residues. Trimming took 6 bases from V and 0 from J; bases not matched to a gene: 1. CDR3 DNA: TGCAGCGTCGGGACTAGCGGGAGCACAGATACGCAGTATTTT. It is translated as CSVGTSGSTDTQYF.

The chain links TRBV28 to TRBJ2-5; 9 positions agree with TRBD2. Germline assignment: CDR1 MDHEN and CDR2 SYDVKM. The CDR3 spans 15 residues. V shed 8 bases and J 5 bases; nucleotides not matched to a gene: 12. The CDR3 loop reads CASAPTSGGGETQYF. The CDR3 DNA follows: TGTGCCAGCGCCCCGACTAGCGGAGGGGGCGAGACCCAGTACTTC.

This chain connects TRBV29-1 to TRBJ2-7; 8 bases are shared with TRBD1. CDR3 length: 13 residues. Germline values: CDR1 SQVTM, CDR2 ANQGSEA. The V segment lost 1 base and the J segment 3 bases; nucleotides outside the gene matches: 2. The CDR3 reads CSVEGGTGYEQYF. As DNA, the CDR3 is TGCAGCGTTGAAGGGGGGACAGGCTACGAGCAGTACTTC.

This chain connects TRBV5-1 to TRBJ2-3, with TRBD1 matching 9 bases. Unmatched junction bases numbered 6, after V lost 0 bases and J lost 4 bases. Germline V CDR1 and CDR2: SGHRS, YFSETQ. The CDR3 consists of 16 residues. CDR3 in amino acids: CASSLAGTGKADTQYF. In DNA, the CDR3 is TGCGCCAGCAGCTTGGCCGGGACAGGGAAGGCAGATACGCAGTATTTT.